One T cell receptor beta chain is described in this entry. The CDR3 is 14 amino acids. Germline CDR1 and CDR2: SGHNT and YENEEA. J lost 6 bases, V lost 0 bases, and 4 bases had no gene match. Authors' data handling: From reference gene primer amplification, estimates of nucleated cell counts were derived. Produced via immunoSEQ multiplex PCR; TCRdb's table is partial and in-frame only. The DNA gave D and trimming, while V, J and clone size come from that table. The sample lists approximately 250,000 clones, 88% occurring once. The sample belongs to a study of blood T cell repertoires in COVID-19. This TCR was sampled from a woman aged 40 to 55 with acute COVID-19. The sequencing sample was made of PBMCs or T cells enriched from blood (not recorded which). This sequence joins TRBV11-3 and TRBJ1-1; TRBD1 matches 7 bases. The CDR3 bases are TGTGCCAGCAGCTTAGATCCCAGGGGGTCTGAAGCTTTCTTT. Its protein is CASSLDPRGSEAFF.